A selection of T cell receptor beta chains follows, all from one sample in a study of shared clonotypes between healthy human individuals. Assay used: immunoSEQ multiplex PCR; TCRdb lists only in-frame clones, some missing. The top ten clones hold 10% of a sample with approximately 340,000 clones, more than 60% of them seen once. The sample taken for sequencing was memory CD4+ T cells sorted from blood. The receptors originated from a young man in good health. The conserved cysteine and the conserved F or W are not part of the CDR3 here. D genes are given only for firm matches.

D gene,V gene,J gene,CDR3 protein
-,TRBV20-1,TRBJ1-2,SADDWGGYT
TRBD1,TRBV10-1,TRBJ2-2,ASSESVAGGAGELF
TRBD1,TRBV5-5,TRBJ2-7,ASSLQSGDRGVEQY
TRBD2,TRBV10-2,TRBJ2-1,ASSDGTSSYNEQF
-,TRBV4-2,TRBJ2-1,ASSLGLFFDEQF
-,TRBV5-4,TRBJ2-7,ASSLQGSYEQY
-,TRBV6-1,TRBJ2-7,ASSSNPFQGEQY
-,TRBV5-1,TRBJ2-1,ASSATGFSYNEQF
-,TRBV11-2,TRBJ1-1,ASSFSFSGNTEAF
TRBD2,TRBV18,TRBJ2-1,ASSPGLAGPIYNEQF
-,TRBV27,TRBJ2-2,ASSLSYSVTGELF
-,TRBV7-2,TRBJ1-5,ASSPPGLSNQPQH